This T cell receptor (beta chain) was sequenced in a study of cytomegalovirus exposure and HLA in healthy donors. This PCR relied on a set of 60 Vbeta primers and 13 Jbeta primers. TCRdb's table, derived via immunoSEQ multiplex PCR, lists solely in-frame clones and lacks some. Of approximately 160,000 clones listed, approximately 70% are singletons. The CDR3 runs 15 residues. The germline gives CDR1 MGHDK, CDR2 SYGVNS. The V and J ends lost 4 bases and 1 base respectively, with 11 bases between them. Specimen: PBMCs. The clonotype originates from a woman aged 40-49 years in good health and CMV-seropositive. V gene TRBV25-1 combines with J gene TRBJ1-5; TRBD1 is a possible D gene (5 bases). CDR3 nucleotides: TGTGCCAGCAGTGGCAGGGCGAGGAGCAATCAGCCCCAGCATTTT. Protein: CASSGRARSNQPQHF.